The 8 T cell receptor beta chains below were found in one sample sequenced in a study of blood T cells in healthy people across ages. A second PCR, run for roughly 6 to 11 cycles, used a sample-barcoded 5' primer plus a J-beta primer mix. TCRdb ran MiXCR on the 5' RACE reads and lists one entry per CDR3 protein. In the table there are about 1,400,000 distinct CDR3 sequences, almost 60% of which are singletons. Material: blood. The receptors were sampled from a man aged 18 to 29 in good health.

V usage is TRBV29-1 and J usage is TRBJ1-2; D gene uncertain. The CDR3 has 13 amino acids. Deletions cut 3 bases from V and 4 bases from J, with 12 bases between. Germline assignment: CDR1 SQVTM and CDR2 ANQGSEA. CDR3 sequence: CSVDTTEGYGYTF. CDR3 DNA sequence: TGCAGCGTTGACACAACCGAGGGCTATGGCTACACCTTC.

The J gene is TRBJ2-5, the V gene TRBV4-3; D unclear. The germline V and J ends were trimmed by 3 bases and 2 bases, with 16 bases remaining between them. CDR1 is LGHNA, CDR2 YSLEER, per germline. This CDR3 has 16 residues. CDR3 residues: CASSQDDNWVQETQYF. The CDR3 nucleotides are TGCGCCAGCAGCCAGGATGACAATTGGGTTCAAGAGACCCAGTACTTC.

This clonotype was observed a handful of times. V usage is TRBV6-5 and J usage is TRBJ2-7, with D hard to call. Trimming took off 0 bases at V and 2 bases at J, with 5 bases between the two ends. CDR3 size: 13 residues. Germline-derived CDR1 and CDR2 are MNHEY and SVGAGI. For the CDR3, the DNA is TGTGCCAGCAGTTACTCGAAACCCTACGAGCAGTACTTC. Translated: CASSYSKPYEQYF.

This rearrangement joins TRBV29-1 to TRBJ2-7, with 9 bases aligning to TRBD2. With 8 bases clipped from V and 0 bases from J, the junction kept 5 bases outside the gene matches. The length of the CDR3 is 13 residues. Germline-derived CDR1 and CDR2 are SQVTM and ANQGSEA. CDR3 sequence (DNA): TGCAGCTCTCGTAGCGGGAGCTCCTACGAGCAGTACTTC. As protein: CSSRSGSSYEQYF.

This chain uses TRBV20-1 with TRBJ1-2; a possible D gene is TRBD1 (6 bases). There are 14 residues in the CDR3. The germline V gene has CDR1 DFQATT and CDR2 SNEGSKA (reference sequence). V was clipped by 1 base and J by 4 bases, with 13 bases between them. The CDR3 here is CSARGGPGSYGYTF. DNA for the CDR3: TGCAGTGCTAGAGGGGGGCCAGGGTCCTATGGCTACACCTTC.

The V gene is TRBV27, the J gene TRBJ2-1, with D possibly being TRBD1 (5 bases). The J call may be wrong; the DNA end is better matched by TRBJ2-7. CDR3 length: 15 amino acids. Germline CDR1 is MNHEY and CDR2 is SMNVEV (reference sequence). The CDR3 DNA follows: TGTGCCAGCAAAGCAACAGGAAGCTCCTACAATGAGCAGTACTTC. This encodes CASKATGSSYNEQYF.

The chain has TRBV19 and TRBJ2-2; D call uncertain. Germline lookup yields CDR1 LNHDA and CDR2 SQIVND (reference sequence). The V gene lost 4 bases and the J gene lost 5 bases, with 11 bases spanning the gap. This CDR3 has 14 amino acids. Here the CDR3 DNA reads TGTGCCAGTAGTACCGACACTCGAACCGGGGAGCTGTTTTTT. Its protein product is CASSTDTRTGELFF.

J is TRBJ2-2 and V is TRBV7-9; D is tentatively TRBD1 or TRBD2 (5 bases each). Trimming took 6 bases from V and 0 from J, leaving 8 bases between them. CDR3 length equals 14 residues. Germline CDR1 reads SEHNR; CDR2 reads FQNEAQ (reference sequence). In DNA form, the CDR3 reads TGTGCCAGCAGGGGGGAACCGAACACCGGGGAGCTGTTTTTT. It yields the protein CASRGEPNTGELFF.